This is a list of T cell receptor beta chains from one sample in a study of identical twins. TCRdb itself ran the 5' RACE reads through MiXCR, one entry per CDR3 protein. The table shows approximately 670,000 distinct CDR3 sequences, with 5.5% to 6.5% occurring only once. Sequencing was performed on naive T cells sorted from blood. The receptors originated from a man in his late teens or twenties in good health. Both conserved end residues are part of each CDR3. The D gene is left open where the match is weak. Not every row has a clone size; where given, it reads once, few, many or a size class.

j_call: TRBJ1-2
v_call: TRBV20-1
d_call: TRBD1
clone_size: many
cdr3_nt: TGCAGTGCTACCGGGACAGGGCTCCCCGGCTACACCTTC
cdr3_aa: CSATGTGLPGYTF

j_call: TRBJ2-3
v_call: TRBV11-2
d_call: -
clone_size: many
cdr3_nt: TGTGCCAGCAGCTTAAAGGGACGGGAGATCCCAGATACGCAGTATTTT
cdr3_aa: CASSLKGREIPDTQYF

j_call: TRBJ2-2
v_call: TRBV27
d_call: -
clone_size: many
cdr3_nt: TGTGCCAGCAGTGTTCAGGGGTACACCGGGGAGCTGTTTTTT
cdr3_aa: CASSVQGYTGELFF

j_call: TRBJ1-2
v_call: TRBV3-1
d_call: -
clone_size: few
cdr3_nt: TGTGCCAGCCGACAGGATCACGGCTACACCTTC
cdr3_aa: CASRQDHGYTF

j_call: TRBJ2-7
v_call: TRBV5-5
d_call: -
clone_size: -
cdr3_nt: TGTGCCAGCAGCCCCCAACCGGGACGGACCTACGAGCAGTACTTC
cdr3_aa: CASSPQPGRTYEQYF

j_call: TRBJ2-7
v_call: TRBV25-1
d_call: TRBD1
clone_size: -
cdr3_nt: TGTGCCAGCAGTGGAGGACAGGGGTGGAACGAGCAGTACTTC
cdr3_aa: CASSGGQGWNEQYF

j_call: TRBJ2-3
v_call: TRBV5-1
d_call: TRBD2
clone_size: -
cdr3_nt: TGCGCCAGCAGCTTGGAAGCGTCGCTAGCGGGACTCACAGATACGCAGTATTTT
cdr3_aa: CASSLEASLAGLTDTQYF

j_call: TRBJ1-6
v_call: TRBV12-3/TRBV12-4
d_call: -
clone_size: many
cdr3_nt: TGTGCCAGCGCCCCTGGACACCCATCACCCCTCCACTTT
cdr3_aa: CASAPGHPSPLHF

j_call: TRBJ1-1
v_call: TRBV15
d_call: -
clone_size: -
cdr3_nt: TGTGCCACCAGCAGAGCCAATAGACCGGAGAGGGAAGCTTTCTTT
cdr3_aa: CATSRANRPEREAFF

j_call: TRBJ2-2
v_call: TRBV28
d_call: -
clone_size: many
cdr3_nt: TGTGCCAGCAGTTTTCACAGGGTCAGGACCGGGGAGCTGTTTTTT
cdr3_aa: CASSFHRVRTGELFF

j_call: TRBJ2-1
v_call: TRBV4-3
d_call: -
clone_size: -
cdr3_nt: TGCGCCAGCAGCCAAGAAGGGGGGGCCAGGAGCTCCTACAATGAGCAGTTCTTC
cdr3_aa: CASSQEGGARSSYNEQFF

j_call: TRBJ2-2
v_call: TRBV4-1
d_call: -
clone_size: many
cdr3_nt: TGCGCCAGCAGCCAAGAACCCCCGGGGCTCGGGGAGCTGTTTTTT
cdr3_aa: CASSQEPPGLGELFF

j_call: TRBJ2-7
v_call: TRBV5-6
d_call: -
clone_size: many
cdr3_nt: TGTGCCAGCAGCTTGGGGGCCAGCTGGGACGAGCAGTACTTC
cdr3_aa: CASSLGASWDEQYF

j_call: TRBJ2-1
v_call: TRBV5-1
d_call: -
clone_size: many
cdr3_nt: TGCGCCAGCAGCTCGGGATTGCATGAGCAGTTCTTC
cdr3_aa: CASSSGLHEQFF

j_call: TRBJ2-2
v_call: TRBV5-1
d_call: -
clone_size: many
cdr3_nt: TGCGCCAGCAGCTTTACAGGGATTGACGGGGAGCTGTTTTTT
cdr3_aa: CASSFTGIDGELFF

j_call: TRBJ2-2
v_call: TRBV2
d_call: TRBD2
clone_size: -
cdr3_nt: TGTGCCAGCAGTGAAGGTCCGGCTAGCGGGGGGTACACCGGGGAGCTGTTTTTT
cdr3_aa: CASSEGPASGGYTGELFF

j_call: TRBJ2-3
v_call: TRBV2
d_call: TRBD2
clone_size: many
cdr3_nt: TGTGCCAGCAATGCCCCTAGCGGGAGGGCGTTTGATACGCAGTATTTT
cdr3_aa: CASNAPSGRAFDTQYF

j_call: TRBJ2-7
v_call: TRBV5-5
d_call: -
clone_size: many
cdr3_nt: TGTGCCAGCAGCCCACCCCCTAGGGGGACCTACGAGCAGTACTTC
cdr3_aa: CASSPPPRGTYEQYF

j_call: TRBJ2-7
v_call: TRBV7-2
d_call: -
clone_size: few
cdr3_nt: TGTGCCAGCAGCGGAAGAACAGGGTACTCCTACGAGCAGTACTTC
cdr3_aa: CASSGRTGYSYEQYF

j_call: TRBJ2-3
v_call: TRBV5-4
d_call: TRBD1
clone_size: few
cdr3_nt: TGTGCCAGCAGCAGGGACAGGCGGAGGGGTAGCACAGATACGCAGTATTTT
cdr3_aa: CASSRDRRRGSTDTQYF

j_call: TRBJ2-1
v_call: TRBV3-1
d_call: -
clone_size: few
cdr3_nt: TGTGCCAGCAGCAGAATAGCGGAAAACAATGAGCAGTTCTTC
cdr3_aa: CASSRIAENNEQFF

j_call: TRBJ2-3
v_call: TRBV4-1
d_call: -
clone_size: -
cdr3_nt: TGCGCCAGCAGCCAAGAAGGACTGGACAGCACAGATACGCAGTATTTT
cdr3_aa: CASSQEGLDSTDTQYF

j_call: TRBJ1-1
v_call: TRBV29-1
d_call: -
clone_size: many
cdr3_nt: TGCAGCACAAGCGGGGGGATGTCTATGAACACTGAAGCTTTCTTT
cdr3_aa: CSTSGGMSMNTEAFF

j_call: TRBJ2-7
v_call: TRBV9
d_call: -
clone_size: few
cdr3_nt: TGTGCCAGCAGCGCCACGGGAGTAGTCGACGAGCAGTACTTC
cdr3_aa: CASSATGVVDEQYF

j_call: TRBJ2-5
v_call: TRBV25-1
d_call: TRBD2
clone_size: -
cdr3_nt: TGTGCCAGCAGTCAAGGGAGGACTAGCGGGACGTACCAAGAGACCCAGTACTTC
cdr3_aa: CASSQGRTSGTYQETQYF

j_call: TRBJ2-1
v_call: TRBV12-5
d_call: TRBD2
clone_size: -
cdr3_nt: TGTGCTAGTGGTTCGACCGGGACTAGCGCTCGCAATGAGCAGTTCTTC
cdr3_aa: CASGSTGTSARNEQFF

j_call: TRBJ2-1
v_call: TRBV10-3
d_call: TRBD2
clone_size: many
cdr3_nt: TGTGCCATCAGGTTAGCGGGAGAGGGCAATGAGCAGTTCTTC
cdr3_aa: CAIRLAGEGNEQFF

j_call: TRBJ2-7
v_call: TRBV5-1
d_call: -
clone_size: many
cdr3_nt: TGTGCCAGCAGCTTGGGGGACTCGTCCTACGAGCAGTACTTC
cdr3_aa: CASSLGDSSYEQYF

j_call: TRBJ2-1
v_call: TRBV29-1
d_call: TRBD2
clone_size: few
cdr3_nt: TGCAGCGTTGTTGGCGGGAGGGCCGTTGAGCAGTTCTTC
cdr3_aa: CSVVGGRAVEQFF

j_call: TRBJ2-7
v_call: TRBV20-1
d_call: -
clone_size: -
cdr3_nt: TGCAGTGCTAGACTCGGGGCAGCGGAGATTTACGAGCAGTACTTC
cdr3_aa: CSARLGAAEIYEQYF

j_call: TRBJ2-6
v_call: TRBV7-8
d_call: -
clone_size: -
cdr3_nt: TGTGCCAGCAGCCCCGTCGTAATGGGGTCCTCTGGGGCCAACGTCCTGACTTTC
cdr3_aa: CASSPVVMGSSGANVLTF

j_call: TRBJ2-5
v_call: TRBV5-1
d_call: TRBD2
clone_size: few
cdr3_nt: TGCGCCAGCAGCTTGGCCTATCGTAGCGGGAGTTTACAAGAGACCCAGTACTTC
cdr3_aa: CASSLAYRSGSLQETQYF

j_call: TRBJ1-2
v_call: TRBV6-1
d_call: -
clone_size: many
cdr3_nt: TGTGCCAGCAGCCCGACCCCGGGTGGCTATGGCTACACCTTC
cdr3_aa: CASSPTPGGYGYTF

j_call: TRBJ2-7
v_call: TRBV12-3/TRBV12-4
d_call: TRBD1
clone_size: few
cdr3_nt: TGTGCCAGCAGTTTAGGTGGCAGGTGGGACAGCTCCTACGAGCAGTACTTC
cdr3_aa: CASSLGGRWDSSYEQYF

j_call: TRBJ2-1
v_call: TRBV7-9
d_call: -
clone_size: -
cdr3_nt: TGTGCCAGCAGCTTAGGCCCAGCGGGCTCCCAGTTCTTC
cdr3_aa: CASSLGPAGSQFF

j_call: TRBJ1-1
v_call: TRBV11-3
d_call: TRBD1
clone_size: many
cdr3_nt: TGTGCCAGCAGCTGGACCCGGGACAGGGACCAAGCTTTCTTT
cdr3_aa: CASSWTRDRDQAFF

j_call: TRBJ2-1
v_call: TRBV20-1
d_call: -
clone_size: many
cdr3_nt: TGCAGTGCTAGAGTTGGAGCCCAGAGCTCCTACAATGAGCAGTTCTTC
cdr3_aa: CSARVGAQSSYNEQFF

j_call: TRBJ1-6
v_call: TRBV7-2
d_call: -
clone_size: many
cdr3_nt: TGTGCCAGCAGCACGACACCCCGTCAATCGCCCCTCCACTTT
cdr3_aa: CASSTTPRQSPLHF

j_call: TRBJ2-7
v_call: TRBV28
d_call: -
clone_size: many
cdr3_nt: TGTGCCAGCAGTTTATACACAGGGCCGCACGAGCAGTACTTC
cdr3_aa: CASSLYTGPHEQYF